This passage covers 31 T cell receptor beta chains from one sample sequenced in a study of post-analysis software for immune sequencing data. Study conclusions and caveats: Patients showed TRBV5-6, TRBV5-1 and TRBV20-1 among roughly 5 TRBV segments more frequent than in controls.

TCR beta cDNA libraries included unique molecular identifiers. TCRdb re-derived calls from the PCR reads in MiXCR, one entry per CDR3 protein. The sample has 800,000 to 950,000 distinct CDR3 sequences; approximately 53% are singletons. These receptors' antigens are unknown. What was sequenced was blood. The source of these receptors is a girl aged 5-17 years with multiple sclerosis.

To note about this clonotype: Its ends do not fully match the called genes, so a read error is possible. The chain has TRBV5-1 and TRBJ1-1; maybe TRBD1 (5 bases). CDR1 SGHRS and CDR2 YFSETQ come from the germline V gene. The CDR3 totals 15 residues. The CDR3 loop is CASSLGREGNIEAFF. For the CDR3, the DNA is TGCGCCAGCAGCTTGGGACGGGAGGGGAACATTGAAGCTTTCTTT.

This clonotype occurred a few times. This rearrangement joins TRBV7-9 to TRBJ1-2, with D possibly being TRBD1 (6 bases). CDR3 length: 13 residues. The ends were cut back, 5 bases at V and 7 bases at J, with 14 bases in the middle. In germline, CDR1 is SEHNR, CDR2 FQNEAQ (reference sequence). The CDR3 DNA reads TGTGCCAGCAGCGGAACAGGGTCTACTGGCTACACCTTC. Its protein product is CASSGTGSTGYTF.

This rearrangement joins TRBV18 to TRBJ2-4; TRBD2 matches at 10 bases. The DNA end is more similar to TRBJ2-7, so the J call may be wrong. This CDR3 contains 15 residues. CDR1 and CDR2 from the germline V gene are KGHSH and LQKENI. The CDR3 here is CASSPSLAGNYEQYF. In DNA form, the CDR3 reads TGTGCCAGCTCACCATCACTAGCGGGAAACTACGAGCAGTACTTC.

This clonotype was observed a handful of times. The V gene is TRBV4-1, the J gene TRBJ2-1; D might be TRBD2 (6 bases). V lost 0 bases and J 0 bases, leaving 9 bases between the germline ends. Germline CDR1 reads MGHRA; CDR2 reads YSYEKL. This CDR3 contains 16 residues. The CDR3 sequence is CASSQEFGSSYNEQFF. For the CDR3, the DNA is TGCGCCAGCAGCCAAGAATTCGGGAGCTCCTACAATGAGCAGTTCTTC.

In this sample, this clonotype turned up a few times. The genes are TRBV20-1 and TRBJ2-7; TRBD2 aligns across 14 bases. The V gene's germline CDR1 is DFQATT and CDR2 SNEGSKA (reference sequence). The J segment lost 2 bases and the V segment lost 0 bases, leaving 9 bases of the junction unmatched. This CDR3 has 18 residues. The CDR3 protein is CSARDPGPGLAGAYEQYF. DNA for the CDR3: TGCAGTGCTAGAGATCCCGGCCCGGGACTAGCGGGGGCCTACGAGCAGTACTTC.

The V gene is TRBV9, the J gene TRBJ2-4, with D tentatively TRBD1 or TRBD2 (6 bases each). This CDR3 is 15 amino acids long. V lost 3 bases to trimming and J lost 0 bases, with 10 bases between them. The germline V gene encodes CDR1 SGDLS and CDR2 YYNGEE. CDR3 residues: CASSEGGVAKNIQYF. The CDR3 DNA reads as TGTGCCAGCAGCGAGGGGGGTGTAGCCAAAAACATTCAGTACTTC.

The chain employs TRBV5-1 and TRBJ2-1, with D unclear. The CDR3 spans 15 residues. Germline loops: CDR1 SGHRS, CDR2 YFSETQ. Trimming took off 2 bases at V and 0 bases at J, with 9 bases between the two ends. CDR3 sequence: CASSFRSRSYNEQFF. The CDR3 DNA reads TGCGCCAGCAGCTTTCGATCCCGCTCCTACAATGAGCAGTTCTTC.

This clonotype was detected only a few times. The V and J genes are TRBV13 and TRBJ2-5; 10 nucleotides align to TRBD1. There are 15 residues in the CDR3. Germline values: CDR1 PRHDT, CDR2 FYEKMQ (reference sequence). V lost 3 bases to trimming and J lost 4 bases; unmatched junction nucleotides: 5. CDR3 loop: CASSLTGGGGETQYF. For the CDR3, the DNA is TGTGCCAGCAGCTTGACAGGGGGCGGGGGAGAGACCCAGTACTTC.

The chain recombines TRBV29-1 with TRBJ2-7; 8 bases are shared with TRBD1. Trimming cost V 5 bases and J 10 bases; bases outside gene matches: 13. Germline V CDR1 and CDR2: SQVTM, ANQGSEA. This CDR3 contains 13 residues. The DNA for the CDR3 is TGCAGCGTTCTCCAGGGGGCCAGGGGGCCCCAGTACTTC. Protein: CSVLQGARGPQYF.

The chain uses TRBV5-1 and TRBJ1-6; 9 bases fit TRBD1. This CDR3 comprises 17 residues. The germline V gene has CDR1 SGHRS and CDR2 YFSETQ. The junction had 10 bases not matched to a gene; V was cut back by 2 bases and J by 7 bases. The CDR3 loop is CASSLSAVQGANSPLHF. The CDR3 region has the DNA TGCGCCAGCAGCTTATCTGCCGTACAGGGGGCGAATTCACCCCTCCACTTT.

The CDR3 DNA reads as TGTGCCAGCAGTTTTGTTGGGGCCAACGTCCTGACTTTC. Amino acids: CASSFVGANVLTF. The V and J genes are TRBV27 and TRBJ2-6, with D unclear. The CDR3 is made up of 13 amino acids. With 3 bases removed from V and 3 bases from J, the gap between germline ends came to 3 bases. CDR1 MNHEY and CDR2 SMNVEV come from the germline V gene (reference sequence).

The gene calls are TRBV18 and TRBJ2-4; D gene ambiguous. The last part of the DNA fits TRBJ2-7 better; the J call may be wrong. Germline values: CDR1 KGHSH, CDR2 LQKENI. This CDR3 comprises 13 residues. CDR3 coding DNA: TGTGCCAGCTCACCAGAAGGAGCCTACGAGCAGTACTTC. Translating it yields CASSPEGAYEQYF.

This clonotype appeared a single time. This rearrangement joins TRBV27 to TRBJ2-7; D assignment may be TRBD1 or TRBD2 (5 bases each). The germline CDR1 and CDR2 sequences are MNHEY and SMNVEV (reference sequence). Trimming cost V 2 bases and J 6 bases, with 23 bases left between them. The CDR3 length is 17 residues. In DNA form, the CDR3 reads TGTGCCAGCAGTTTAAAGGCTCCAGGACGGCTTGGGGGCGAGCAGTACTTC. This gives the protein CASSLKAPGRLGGEQYF.

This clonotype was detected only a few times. The CDR3 nucleotides are TGTGCCAGCAGCGTAGAGAGTACTAGCGGGAGGCTGAGCGAGCAGTACTTC. It encodes CASSVESTSGRLSEQYF. V and J are TRBV9 and TRBJ2-5, with 12 positions matching TRBD2. The end of the DNA fits TRBJ2-7 better, so the J call may be wrong. The germline gives CDR1 SGDLS, CDR2 YYNGEE. This CDR3 region has 17 residues.

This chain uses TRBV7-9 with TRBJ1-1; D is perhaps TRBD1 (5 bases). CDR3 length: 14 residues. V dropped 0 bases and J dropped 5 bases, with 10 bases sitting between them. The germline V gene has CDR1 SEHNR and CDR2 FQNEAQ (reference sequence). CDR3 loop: CASSLASGVTEAFF. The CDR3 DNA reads TGTGCCAGCAGCTTAGCGTCGGGGGTGACTGAAGCTTTCTTT.

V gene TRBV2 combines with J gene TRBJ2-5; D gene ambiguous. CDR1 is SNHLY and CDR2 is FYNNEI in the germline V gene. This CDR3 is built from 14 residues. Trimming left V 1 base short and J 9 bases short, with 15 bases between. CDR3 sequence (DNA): TGTGCCAGCAGTGAAGGCCAGGAGCCGGCGGCCCAGTACTTC. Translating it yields CASSEGQEPAAQYF.

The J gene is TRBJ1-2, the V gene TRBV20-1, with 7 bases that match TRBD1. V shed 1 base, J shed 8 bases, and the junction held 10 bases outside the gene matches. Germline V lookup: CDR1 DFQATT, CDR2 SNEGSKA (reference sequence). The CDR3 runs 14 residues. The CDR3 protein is CSARGSRQGEGYTF. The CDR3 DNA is TGCAGTGCTAGAGGAAGTAGGCAGGGGGAAGGCTACACCTTC.

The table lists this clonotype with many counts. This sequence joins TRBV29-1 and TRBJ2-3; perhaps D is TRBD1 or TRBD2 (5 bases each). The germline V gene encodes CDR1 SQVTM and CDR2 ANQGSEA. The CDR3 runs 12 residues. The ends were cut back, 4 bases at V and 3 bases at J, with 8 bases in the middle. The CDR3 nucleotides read TGCAGCGTTGGGGGCGGGACAGATACGCAGTATTTT. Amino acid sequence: CSVGGGTDTQYF.

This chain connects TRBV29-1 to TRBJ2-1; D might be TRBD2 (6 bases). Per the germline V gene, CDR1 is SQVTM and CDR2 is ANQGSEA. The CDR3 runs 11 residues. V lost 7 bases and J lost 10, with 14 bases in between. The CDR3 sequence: CSAKAAGEQFF. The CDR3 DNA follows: TGCAGCGCCAAAGCGGCGGGAGAGCAGTTCTTC.

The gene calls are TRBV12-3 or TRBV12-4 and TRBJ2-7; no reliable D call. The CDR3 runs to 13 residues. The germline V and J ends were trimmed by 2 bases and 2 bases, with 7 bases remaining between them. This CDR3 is CASSLSLTYEQYF. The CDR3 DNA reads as TGTGCCAGCAGTTTATCTCTGACCTACGAGCAGTACTTC.

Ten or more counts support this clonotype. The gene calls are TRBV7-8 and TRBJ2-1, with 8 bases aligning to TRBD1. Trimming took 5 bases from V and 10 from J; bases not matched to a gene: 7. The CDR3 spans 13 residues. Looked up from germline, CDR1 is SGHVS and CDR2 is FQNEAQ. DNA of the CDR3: TGTGCCAGCAGCCCAAGCCGGGACAGGGAGCAGTTCTTC. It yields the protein CASSPSRDREQFF.

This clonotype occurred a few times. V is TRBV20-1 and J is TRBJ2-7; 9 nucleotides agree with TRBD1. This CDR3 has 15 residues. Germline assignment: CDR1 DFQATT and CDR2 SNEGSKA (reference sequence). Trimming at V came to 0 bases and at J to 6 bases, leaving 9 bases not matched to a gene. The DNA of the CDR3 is TGCAGTGCTAGAGATCCAGAGACAGGGGGGGGCGAGCAGTACTTC. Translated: CSARDPETGGGEQYF.

The CDR3 loop reads CASSIRPELDRYEQYF. CDR3 in DNA: TGTGCCAGCAGCATTCGTCCGGAACTAGATCGCTACGAGCAGTACTTC. The J gene is TRBJ2-7, the V gene TRBV6-2 or TRBV6-3; a possible D gene is TRBD2 (5 bases). The V end lost 6 bases, the J end lost 3 bases, and 21 bases lay between the germline ends. The CDR3 sequence is 16 residues long. Germline V gene sequence: CDR1 MNHEY, CDR2 SVGEGT.

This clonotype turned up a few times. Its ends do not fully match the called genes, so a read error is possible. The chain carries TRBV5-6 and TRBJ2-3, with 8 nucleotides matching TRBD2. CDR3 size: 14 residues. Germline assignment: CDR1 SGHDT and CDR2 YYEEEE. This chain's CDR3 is CASSTLAGTDTQYF. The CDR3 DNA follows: TGTGCCAGCAGCACGCTAGCGGGCACGGATACGCAGTATTTT.

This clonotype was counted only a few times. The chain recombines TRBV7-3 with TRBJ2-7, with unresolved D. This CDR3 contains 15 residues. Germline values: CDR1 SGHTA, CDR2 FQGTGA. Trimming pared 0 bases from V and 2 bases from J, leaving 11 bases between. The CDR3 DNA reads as TGTGCCAGCAGCTTAACGTCTCAGGAACCCTACGAGCAGTACTTC. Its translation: CASSLTSQEPYEQYF.

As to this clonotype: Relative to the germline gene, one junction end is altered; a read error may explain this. DNA for the CDR3: TGTGCCGGCAGCGTCGGACTAGCAGGCCACGGCGATGAGCAGTTCTTC. It codes for CAGSVGLAGHGDEQFF. This chain joins TRBV9 and TRBJ2-1; 8 bases are a match to TRBD2. Germline lookup yields CDR1 SGDLS and CDR2 YYNGEE. This CDR3 has 16 amino acids.

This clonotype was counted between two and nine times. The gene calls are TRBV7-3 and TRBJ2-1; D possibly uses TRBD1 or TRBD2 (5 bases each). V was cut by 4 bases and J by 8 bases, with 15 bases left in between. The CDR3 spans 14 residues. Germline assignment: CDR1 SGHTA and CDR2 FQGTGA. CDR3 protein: CASSSRAGSHEQFF. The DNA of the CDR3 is TGTGCCAGCAGCTCACGGGCAGGGAGCCATGAGCAGTTCTTC.

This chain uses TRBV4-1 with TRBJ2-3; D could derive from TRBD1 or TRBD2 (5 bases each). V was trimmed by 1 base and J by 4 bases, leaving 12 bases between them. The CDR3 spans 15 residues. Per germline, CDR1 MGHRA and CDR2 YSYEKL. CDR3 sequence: CASSQVGVLADTQYF. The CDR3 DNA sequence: TGCGCCAGCAGCCAAGTGGGGGTGTTGGCAGATACGCAGTATTTT.

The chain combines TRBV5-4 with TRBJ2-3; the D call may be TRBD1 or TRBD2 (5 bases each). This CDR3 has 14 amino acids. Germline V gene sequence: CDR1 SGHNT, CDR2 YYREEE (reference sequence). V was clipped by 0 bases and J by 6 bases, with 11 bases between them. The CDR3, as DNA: TGTGCCAGCAGCTTGGGGGGGTTTGAGGATACGCAGTATTTT. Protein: CASSLGGFEDTQYF.

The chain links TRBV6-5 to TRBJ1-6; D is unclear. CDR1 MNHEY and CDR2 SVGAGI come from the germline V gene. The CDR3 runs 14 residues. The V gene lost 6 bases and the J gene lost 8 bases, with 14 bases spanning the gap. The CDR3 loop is CASRPPREYSPLHF. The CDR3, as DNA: TGTGCCAGCAGACCCCCCCGGGAGTATTCACCCCTCCACTTT.

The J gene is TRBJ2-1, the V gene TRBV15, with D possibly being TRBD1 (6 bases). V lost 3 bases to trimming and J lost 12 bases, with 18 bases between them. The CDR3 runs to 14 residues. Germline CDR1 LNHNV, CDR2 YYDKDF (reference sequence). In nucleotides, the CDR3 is TGTGCCACCAGCAGGTCTCAAGTTGGGGGCGGGCAGTTCTTC. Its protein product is CATSRSQVGGGQFF.